The 29 T cell receptor beta chains in this list originate from one sample, sequenced in a study of long-term antiretroviral therapy in people with HIV. Researchers ran immunoSEQ v3.0 at survey level. The data were produced by immunoSEQ multiplex PCR, yet TCRdb's version contains in-frame clones alone and is incomplete. In the table there are 35,000 or so clones, just under 95% of which are singletons. The starting material was unsorted PBMCs, obtained 4.1 years after starting antiretroviral therapy. Source of these receptors: a woman aged 45-65 years with HIV.

This chain links TRBV9 with TRBJ2-4; D possibly corresponds to TRBD2 (5 bases). V gave up 4 bases and J gave up 0 bases, with 26 bases separating them. Germline CDR1 is SGDLS and CDR2 is YYNGEE. This CDR3 region has 20 residues. Here the CDR3 reads CASSPDLGVDGKLAKNIQYF. CDR3 nucleotides: TGTGCCAGCAGCCCCGACCTCGGGGTTGACGGAAAATTAGCCAAAAACATTCAGTACTTC.

V and J are TRBV4-1 and TRBJ1-1; D ambiguous. Between the trimmed V and J ends, which lost 1 base and 1 base, there was a span of 7 bases. Germline V gives CDR1 MGHRA, CDR2 YSYEKL. This CDR3 region has 14 residues. CDR3 bases: TGCGCCAGCAGCCAAGGTTCCTCGAACACTGAAGCTTTCTTT. This translates into CASSQGSSNTEAFF.

The gene calls are TRBV5-6 and TRBJ2-4, with D possibly TRBD1 on 5 matching bases. The CDR3 has 14 amino acids. Germline loops: CDR1 SGHDT, CDR2 YYEEEE. Between the trimmed V and J ends, which lost 4 bases and 9 bases, there was a span of 17 bases. In nucleotides, the CDR3 is TGTGCCAGCAGCCGGACAATCCGGCTAAGCATTCAGTACTTC. Amino acids: CASSRTIRLSIQYF.

V is TRBV5-1 and J is TRBJ2-1; D is unclear. There are 16 residues in the CDR3. V lost 2 bases to trimming and J lost 0 bases, with 12 bases between them. From germline, CDR1 is SGHRS and CDR2 YFSETQ. The CDR3 reads CASSFRVGVSYNEQFF. The DNA for the CDR3 is TGCGCCAGCAGCTTTCGAGTTGGGGTCTCCTACAATGAGCAGTTCTTC.

The chain links TRBV13 to TRBJ1-2; TRBD1 matches 7 bases. Trimming cost V 4 bases and J 6 bases; bases outside gene matches: 5. Germline V lookup: CDR1 PRHDT, CDR2 FYEKMQ (reference sequence). The CDR3 extends over 13 amino acids. The CDR3 protein is CASSYRGSDGYTF. The CDR3 DNA sequence: TGTGCCAGCAGCTACAGGGGAAGCGATGGCTACACCTTC.

The rearrangement joins TRBV18 to TRBJ2-5; TRBD1 is a possible D gene (5 bases). This CDR3 contains 13 residues. Germline V gene lookup returns CDR1 KGHSH and CDR2 LQKENI. V was clipped by 1 base and J by 3 bases, with 6 bases between them. The DNA for the CDR3 is TGTGCCAGCTCACCACTCAGGGAAGAGACCCAGTACTTC. Its translation is CASSPLREETQYF.

The genes are TRBV28 and TRBJ2-5, with 11 bases that match TRBD2. The CDR3 runs 16 residues. V lost 4 bases and J lost 0; bases outside the gene matches: 4. From germline, CDR1 is MDHEN and CDR2 SYDVKM. The CDR3 here is CASSSLAGAYQETQYF. In DNA form, the CDR3 reads TGTGCCAGCAGTTCACTAGCGGGGGCCTACCAAGAGACCCAGTACTTC.

The chain recombines TRBV29-1 with TRBJ2-1; either TRBD1 or TRBD2 may fit D (6 bases each). The CDR3 sequence is 12 residues long. Trimming removed 1 base at V and 9 bases at J, with 10 bases between. CDR1 and CDR2 from the germline V gene are SQVTM and ANQGSEA. The chain's CDR3 is CSVEGGRGEQFF. The DNA of the CDR3 is TGCAGCGTTGAAGGGGGGCGGGGTGAGCAGTTCTTC.

This clone was found a few times. The chain has TRBV4-1 and TRBJ2-2; a possible D gene is TRBD2 (5 bases). The germline V gene has CDR1 MGHRA and CDR2 YSYEKL. This CDR3 contains 18 residues. Trimming pared 1 base from V and 6 bases from J, leaving 21 bases between. The CDR3 bases are TGCGCCAGCAGCCAAGTCACCGGGGTGGCAGGCCGGTCCGGGGAGCTGTTTTTT. Encoded protein: CASSQVTGVAGRSGELFF.

V usage is TRBV5-6 and J usage is TRBJ2-1, with 8 bases identical to TRBD2. The CDR3 runs 12 residues. CDR1 is SGHDT and CDR2 is YYEEEE in the germline V gene. The trim removed 4 bases at V and 10 bases at J, leaving 4 bases unmatched. The CDR3 DNA reads as TGTGCCAGCAGCCTCGGGGGGGCGGAGCAGTTCTTC. This codes for CASSLGGAEQFF.

The CDR3 DNA reads as TGTGCCAGCAGGGAAACTAGCGGGGGGGAGAGTGAGCAGTTCTTC. Amino acids: CASRETSGGESEQFF. The V call is TRBV7-3, the J call TRBJ2-1, with TRBD2 matching 13 bases. This CDR3 region has 15 residues. V lost 6 bases and J lost 9; bases outside the gene matches: 8. Germline CDR1 and CDR2: SGHTA and FQGTGA.

This clone was counted once. J is TRBJ2-2 and V is TRBV12-5, with 9 bases identical to TRBD1. CDR1 and CDR2 from the germline V gene are LGHNT and FRNRAP. V gave up 5 bases and J gave up 6 bases; unmatched junction bases: 4. CDR3 size: 14 residues. CDR3 in amino acids: CASGRTGVAGELFF. CDR3 sequence (DNA): TGTGCTAGTGGTAGGACAGGGGTAGCCGGGGAGCTGTTTTTT.

This chain links TRBV19 with TRBJ1-5, with no clear D. Germline CDR1 reads LNHDA; CDR2 reads SQIVND (reference sequence). V lost 3 bases to trimming and J lost 0 bases, with 9 bases between them. The CDR3 has 15 amino acids. The CDR3 bases are TGTGCCAGTAGTATCGGACGGCATAGCAATCAGCCCCAGCATTTT. Translating it yields CASSIGRHSNQPQHF.

The chain recombines TRBV11-3 with TRBJ1-1; 7 bases fit TRBD1. Germline CDR1 reads SGHNT; CDR2 reads YENEEA. The CDR3 runs to 13 residues. V trimming: 5 bases; J trimming: 5 bases; junction bases outside the gene matches: 5. The CDR3 coding sequence is TGTGCCAGCAGCAGGGGGCGAGAAACTGAAGCTTTCTTT. Encoded protein: CASSRGRETEAFF.

The sample holds a few counts of this clone. The rearrangement uses TRBV7-8 and TRBJ2-1; D is unresolved. The CDR3 has 11 amino acids. Germline V gives CDR1 SGHVS, CDR2 FQNEAQ. V gave up 8 bases and J gave up 7 bases, with 9 bases separating them. In DNA form, the CDR3 reads TGTGCCAGCGATGGCGGAAATGAGCAGTTCTTC. This codes for CASDGGNEQFF.

The CDR3 coding sequence is TGCGCCAGCAGCCAAGGACAGGGGGCCAACACTGAAGCTTTCTTT. Its translation: CASSQGQGANTEAFF. The genes are TRBV4-1 and TRBJ1-1, with TRBD1 matching 10 bases. This CDR3 spans 15 amino acids. From germline, CDR1 is MGHRA and CDR2 YSYEKL. Unmatched junction bases numbered 1, after V lost 1 base and J lost 2 bases.

The V gene is TRBV2, the J gene TRBJ2-6; D perhaps matches TRBD1 (5 bases). V lost 7 bases, J lost 0 bases, and 7 bases lay in between. Germline V gene lookup returns CDR1 SNHLY and CDR2 FYNNEI. CDR3 length: 14 residues. CDR3: CASKGDSGANVLTF. The CDR3, as DNA: TGTGCCAGCAAAGGGGACTCTGGGGCCAACGTCCTGACTTTC.

The chain is built from TRBV30 and TRBJ2-3, with a weak D call TRBD1 (6 bases). The CDR3 consists of 14 residues. Per germline, CDR1 GTSNPN and CDR2 SVGIG (reference sequence). Trimming cost V 1 base and J 1 base, with 9 bases left between them. The CDR3 DNA reads as TGTGCCTGGAGTGAGGACAGAGGCACAGATACGCAGTATTTT. Protein product: CAWSEDRGTDTQYF.

The V gene is TRBV7-2, the J gene TRBJ1-2; D is undetermined. CDR3 length equals 12 residues. With 5 bases removed from V and 7 bases from J, the gap between germline ends came to 11 bases. Germline V gene lookup returns CDR1 SGHTA and CDR2 FQGNSA. Here the CDR3 reads CASSPRSSGYTF. CDR3 in DNA: TGTGCCAGCAGCCCCCGCAGCTCTGGCTACACCTTC. Full variable domain (remainder filled in from reference TRBV7-2 and TRBJ1-2): GAGVSQSPSNKVTEKGKDVELRCDPISGHTALYWYRQSLGQGLEFLIYFQGNSAPDKSGLPSDRFSAERTGGSVSTLTIQRTQQEDSAVYLCASSPRSSGYTFGSGTRLTVV.

In this sample, this clone turned up a few times. The V and J genes are TRBV7-2 and TRBJ1-1, with 7 positions matching TRBD1. This CDR3 has 13 residues. CDR1 and CDR2 (germline): SGHTA, FQGNSA. J was trimmed by 6 bases and V by 5 bases; bases with no gene match: 6. The CDR3 sequence: CASSPTGIAEAFF. As DNA, the CDR3 is TGTGCCAGCAGCCCGACAGGGATCGCTGAAGCTTTCTTT. The full variable domain, with the rest looked up from reference TRBV7-2 and TRBJ1-1, is GAGVSQSPSNKVTEKGKDVELRCDPISGHTALYWYRQSLGQGLEFLIYFQGNSAPDKSGLPSDRFSAERTGGSVSTLTIQRTQQEDSAVYLCASSPTGIAEAFFGQGTRLTVV.

This clone has just one count. The J gene is TRBJ2-3, the V gene TRBV7-2; no clear D gene. CDR3 length: 12 amino acids. Germline CDR1 SGHTA, CDR2 FQGNSA. The germline V and J ends were trimmed by 3 bases and 3 bases, with 4 bases remaining between them. As DNA, the CDR3 is TGTGCCAGCAGCTTTTTGACAGATACGCAGTATTTT. The encoded protein is CASSFLTDTQYF.

J is TRBJ1-2 and V is TRBV5-4; maybe TRBD1 (6 bases). Trimming took 4 bases from V and 3 from J, leaving 13 bases between them. Germline V lookup: CDR1 SGHNT, CDR2 YYREEE (reference sequence). The CDR3 has 14 residues. CDR3 protein: CASSTQGSDYGYTF. As DNA, the CDR3 is TGTGCCAGCAGCACCCAGGGGTCCGACTATGGCTACACCTTC.

Comments on this clone: One junction end disagrees with the germline gene, perhaps due to a read error. V gene TRBV2 combines with J gene TRBJ1-6, with D perhaps TRBD1 (6 bases). This CDR3 is 15 amino acids long. Germline CDR1 and CDR2: SNHLY and FYNNEI. The CDR3 region has the DNA TGTGCCAGCAGACCACAGGGCTCCCATAATTCACCCCTCCACTTT. Translation gives CASRPQGSHNSPLHF.

The rearrangement uses TRBV27 and TRBJ2-7; 8 bases agree with TRBD1. This CDR3 comprises 15 residues. J was trimmed by 3 bases and V by 5 bases; bases with no gene match: 9. Germline-derived CDR1 and CDR2 are MNHEY and SMNVEV (reference sequence). The CDR3 DNA reads TGTGCCAGCAGTATGGGAAGGACAGGGTACTACGAGCAGTACTTC. Its protein product is CASSMGRTGYYEQYF.

This clone showed up just once. J is TRBJ1-3 and V is TRBV5-1; D call uncertain. Trimming pared 0 bases from V and 0 bases from J, leaving 7 bases between. CDR3 length: 15 residues. Germline CDR1 SGHRS, CDR2 YFSETQ. CDR3 protein: CASSLEGSSGNTIYF. The CDR3 bases are TGCGCCAGCAGCTTGGAAGGCAGCTCTGGAAACACCATATATTTT.

The rearrangement joins TRBV7-3 to TRBJ2-3; D perhaps matches TRBD2 (7 bases). The germline V and J ends were trimmed by 4 bases and 2 bases, with 10 bases remaining between them. The germline V gene encodes CDR1 SGHTA and CDR2 FQGTGA. The CDR3 contains 14 residues. CDR3 in DNA: TGTGCCAGCAGCTCCCGGGGGGCCACAGATACGCAGTATTTT. This gives the protein CASSSRGATDTQYF.

The chain employs TRBV7-6 and TRBJ2-5, with D perhaps TRBD2 (7 bases). The CDR3 length is 15 residues. The germline CDR1 and CDR2 sequences are SGHVS and FNYEAQ. The germline V and J ends were trimmed by 1 base and 5 bases, with 14 bases remaining between them. CDR3 in amino acids: CASSLVPGGRETQYF. The CDR3 bases are TGTGCCAGCAGCTTAGTCCCGGGGGGCCGTGAGACCCAGTACTTC.

This sequence joins TRBV9 and TRBJ2-5; 10 nucleotides agree with TRBD2. Germline trimming cut 6 bases from V and 0 bases from J; bases unmatched to any gene: 5. CDR1 is SGDLS and CDR2 is YYNGEE in the germline V gene. The CDR3 loop spans 15 amino acids. The chain's CDR3 is CASTLAGGHQETQYF. The CDR3 DNA follows: TGTGCCAGCACCTTAGCGGGGGGACACCAAGAGACCCAGTACTTC.

The chain recombines TRBV13 with TRBJ2-6; D is perhaps TRBD1 or TRBD2 (6 bases each). The CDR3 runs to 18 residues. Trimming pared 3 bases from V and 4 bases from J, leaving 19 bases between. CDR1 and CDR2 from the germline V gene are PRHDT and FYEKMQ (reference sequence). CDR3 sequence: CASSLRSAGGPGANVLTF. The CDR3 nucleotides are TGTGCCAGCAGCTTGAGGTCTGCCGGGGGCCCAGGGGCCAACGTCCTGACTTTC.